This TCR beta chain was found in a study of Graves' ophthalmopathy and Graves' hyperthyroidism (dated by TCRdb to 2016 to 2019). In terms of the full investigation: Peripheral blood was collected at initial diagnosis, before any treatment. TCR beta repertoire signatures were used to distinguish Graves' ophthalmopathy from Graves' hyperthyroidism and to predict progression to ophthalmopathy. In total, 135 blood samples were TCR-sequenced: 40 to 45 ophthalmopathy, about 75 hyperthyroidism and some 17 hyperthyroidism-to-ophthalmopathy patients. A discovery set of 100 patients (around 40 ophthalmopathy, about 59 stable hyperthyroidism) was enrolled to explore V-J signatures distinguishing ophthalmopathy from hyperthyroidism. For independent validation, a separate cohort was made up of 18 hyperthyroidism patients plus 17 patients who later progressed from hyperthyroidism to ophthalmopathy. In five to seven hyperthyroidism patients, T-cell repertoires of thyroid tissue and blood were compared. Following sample collection, hyperthyroidism patients were given methimazole at a starting dose of 30 mg daily, and ophthalmopathy patients were given high-dose intravenous methylprednisolone. For training and testing, the 100 or so patients in the discovery cohort were randomly divided in a 7:3 ratio.

Overall results and qualifications from the work: In validation, the model predicted ophthalmopathy progression with about 71% sensitivity and 72.22% specificity; roughly eleven predicted patients were CT-confirmed with GO in a median of around 6 months. No statistical method was used to predetermine the sample size, and group allocation was not hidden from the investigators. In cross-validation, the 13-signature model distinguished ophthalmopathy from stable hyperthyroidism with around 90% sensitivity and roughly 81% specificity, while in the test set the corresponding values were about 79% and 69%. Most expanded thyroid clonotypes with frequency above 0.001 were also detected in blood, suggesting blood repertoires may reflect the thyroid immune response.

Ophthalmopathy patients were characterized by moderately to severely active disease, a Clinical Activity Score of at least 3, a NOSPECS grade of at least 4, and a disease duration under 3 months. Patients with other autoimmune diseases, uncontrolled infections, pregnancy or lactation were excluded from the study. Diagnosis relied on clinical symptoms, serum thyroxine, TRAb, thyroid ultrasound and orbital computed tomography. Using Ficoll-Paque density gradient centrifugation, PBMCs were isolated from 9.5 to 10 ml of fresh peripheral blood. Total RNA was extracted with Trizol reagent and quality-checked on an Agilent 2100 Bioanalyzer. The V end loses 6 bases and the J end loses 6 bases, and a stretch of 23 bases separates them. From the cysteine up to the phenylalanine, the CDR3 has a length of 16 residues. Only CDR3 DNA remains: 48 bases, in frame from the first base. For repertoire sequencing, the TCR beta CDR3 regions were amplified from RNA transcripts. HTBI primers and the Qiagen OneStep RT-PCR kit were used in a first-round RT-PCR, which was followed by a second-round multiplex PCR, size selection and purification. The libraries underwent paired-end sequencing with 100 bp reads on an Illumina HiSeq2000. Processing in the source paper ran as follows. SOAPnuke was used for read processing, and reads with adapters, uncalled bases, a mean Phred below 15, or no exact constant-primer or identifier match were discarded. COPE v1.2.5 was used to merge the high-quality paired reads. Each unique nucleotide sequence was treated as a clonotype, and MiTCR v1.1 was used to align the clonotypes to the IMGT TRB V, D and J references. The analysis was limited to V-J combinations with a frequency above 0.0001, which together covered 99% to 99.2% of repertoires. A TCR clonal expansion and chaos score per V-J combination was defined as the ratio of F50 clonal expansion to chaos observed in the TCRdist matrix. Welch's t-statistics and random forest were used to reduce features to about a dozen V-J combinations, which were fed into a naive Bayes classifier. Thyroid-blood repertoire similarity was quantified with the Morisita-Horn index. TCRdb applied fastp at Q25 and MiXCR to the public reads, then kept only in-frame beta chains. Identical CDR3 protein sequences are pooled into one entry, listed with their most common genes and DNA. It is TCRdb's table, rather than the study itself, that gives the V and J calls and clone size. The sample contains about 400,000 distinct CDR3 sequences, approximately 20% of them found a single time. The ten top clones hold around 1.6% of the sample.

There are many counts of this clonotype. Its antigen remains undetermined. One base away there is no much larger clone; base qualities are not given. This clonotype was sampled from a woman between 18 and 30 years old with Graves' ophthalmopathy. Donor details come from another sample of the same person, matched by shared clones. The chain couples TRBV12-3 or TRBV12-4 to TRBJ2-5; a weak D assignment points to TRBD2 (5 bases agree). Sequencing was done on a sample of peripheral blood. The CDR3 protein sequence reads: CASSHRPQEAMKTQYF. DNA sequence: TGTGCCAGCAGCCACCGACCTCAGGAGGCGATGAAGACCCAGTACTTC.